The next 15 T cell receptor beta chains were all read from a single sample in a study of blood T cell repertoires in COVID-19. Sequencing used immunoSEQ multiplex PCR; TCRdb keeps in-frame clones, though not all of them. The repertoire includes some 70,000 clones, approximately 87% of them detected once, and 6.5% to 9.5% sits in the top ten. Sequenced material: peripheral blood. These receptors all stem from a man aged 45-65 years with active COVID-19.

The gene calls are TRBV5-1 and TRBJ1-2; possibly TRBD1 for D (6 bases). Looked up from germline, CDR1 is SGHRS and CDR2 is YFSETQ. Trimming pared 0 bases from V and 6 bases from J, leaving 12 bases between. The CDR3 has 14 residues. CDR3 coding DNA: TGCGCCAGCAGCTTGGCCAGGGGCCCAGATGGCTACACCTTC. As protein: CASSLARGPDGYTF.

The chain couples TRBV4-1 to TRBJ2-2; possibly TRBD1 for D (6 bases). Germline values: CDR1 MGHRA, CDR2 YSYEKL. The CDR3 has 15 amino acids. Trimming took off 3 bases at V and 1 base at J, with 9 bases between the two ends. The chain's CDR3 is CASSHQGRNTGELFF. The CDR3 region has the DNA TGCGCCAGCAGCCACCAGGGGAGGAACACCGGGGAGCTGTTTTTT.

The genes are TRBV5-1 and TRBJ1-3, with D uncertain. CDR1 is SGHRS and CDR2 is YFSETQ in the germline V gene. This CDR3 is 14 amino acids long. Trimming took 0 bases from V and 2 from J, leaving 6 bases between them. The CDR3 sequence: CASSLGGAGNTIYF. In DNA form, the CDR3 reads TGCGCCAGCAGCTTGGGAGGAGCTGGAAACACCATATATTTT.

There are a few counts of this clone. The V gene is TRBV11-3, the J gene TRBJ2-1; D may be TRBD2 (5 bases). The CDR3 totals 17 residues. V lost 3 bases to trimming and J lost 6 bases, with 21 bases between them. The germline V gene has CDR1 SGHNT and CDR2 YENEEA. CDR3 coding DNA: TGTGCCAGCAGCTTGCACGGAACTAGTTTCCTTTCCAATGAGCAGTTCTTC. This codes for CASSLHGTSFLSNEQFF.

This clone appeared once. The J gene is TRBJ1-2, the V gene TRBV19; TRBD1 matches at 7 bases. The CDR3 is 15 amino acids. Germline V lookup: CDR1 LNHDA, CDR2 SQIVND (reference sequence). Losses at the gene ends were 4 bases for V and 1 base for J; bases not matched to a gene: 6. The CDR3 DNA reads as TGTGCCAGTAGTAGGACCGGGACAGTTAACTATGGCTACACCTTC. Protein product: CASSRTGTVNYGYTF.

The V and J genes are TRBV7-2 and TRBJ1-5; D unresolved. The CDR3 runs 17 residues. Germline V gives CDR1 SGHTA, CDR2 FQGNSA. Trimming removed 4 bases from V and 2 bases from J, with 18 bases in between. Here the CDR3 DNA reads TGTGCCAGCAGCTCCCCCGCGGGAACGGGAGGCAATCAGCCCCAGCATTTT. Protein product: CASSSPAGTGGNQPQHF.

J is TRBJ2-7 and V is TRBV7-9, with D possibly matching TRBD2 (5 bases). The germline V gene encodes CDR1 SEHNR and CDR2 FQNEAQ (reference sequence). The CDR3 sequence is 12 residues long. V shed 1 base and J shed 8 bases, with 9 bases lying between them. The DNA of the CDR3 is TGTGCCAGCAGCTTAGAGGACTTAAAGCAGTACTTC. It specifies CASSLEDLKQYF.

CDR3 sequence reads: CASKLTGTNTEAFF. Written as DNA, the CDR3 is TGTGCCAGCAAGTTGACAGGGACGAACACTGAAGCTTTCTTT. This rearrangement joins TRBV6-4 to TRBJ1-1; 7 positions match TRBD1. V shed 7 bases and J 1 base; nucleotides not matched to a gene: 6. This CDR3 has 14 residues. CDR1 is MRHNA, CDR2 SNTAGT, per germline.

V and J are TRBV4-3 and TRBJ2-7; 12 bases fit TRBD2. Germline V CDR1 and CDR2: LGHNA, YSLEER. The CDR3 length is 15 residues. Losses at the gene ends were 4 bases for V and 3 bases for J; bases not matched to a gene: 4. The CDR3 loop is CASSRGLAGGYEQYF. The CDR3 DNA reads TGCGCCAGCAGCCGGGGACTAGCGGGTGGCTACGAGCAGTACTTC.

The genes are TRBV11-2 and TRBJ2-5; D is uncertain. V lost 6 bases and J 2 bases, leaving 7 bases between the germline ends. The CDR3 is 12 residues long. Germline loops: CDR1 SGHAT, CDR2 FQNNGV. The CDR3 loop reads CASSFEQETQYF. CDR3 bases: TGTGCCAGCAGTTTCGAGCAAGAGACCCAGTACTTC.

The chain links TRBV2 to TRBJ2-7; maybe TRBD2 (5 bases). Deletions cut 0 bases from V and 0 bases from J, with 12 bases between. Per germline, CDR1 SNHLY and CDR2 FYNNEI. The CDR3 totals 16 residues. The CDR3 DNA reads TGTGCCAGCAGTGAAGCGACGGACTTAAGCTCCTACGAGCAGTACTTC. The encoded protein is CASSEATDLSSYEQYF.

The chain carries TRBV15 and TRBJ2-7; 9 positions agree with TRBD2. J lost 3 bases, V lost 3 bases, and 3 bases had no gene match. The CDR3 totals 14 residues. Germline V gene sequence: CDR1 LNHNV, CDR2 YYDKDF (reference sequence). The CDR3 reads CATSSGLAIYEQYF. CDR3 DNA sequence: TGTGCCACCAGCAGCGGACTAGCGATCTACGAGCAGTACTTC.

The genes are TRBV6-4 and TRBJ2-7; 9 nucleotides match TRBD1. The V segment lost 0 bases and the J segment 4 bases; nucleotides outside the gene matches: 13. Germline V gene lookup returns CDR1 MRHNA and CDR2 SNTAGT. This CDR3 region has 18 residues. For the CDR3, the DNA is TGTGCCAGCAGTGACTCGTTAGGTAAGGGACAGGGTCTGTACGAGCAGTACTTC. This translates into CASSDSLGKGQGLYEQYF.

The CDR3 region is CASSLGTGSPYEQYF. DNA of the CDR3: TGTGCCAGCAGCTTAGGCACAGGGTCACCCTACGAGCAGTACTTC. The V gene is TRBV13, the J gene TRBJ2-7; D perhaps matches TRBD1 (6 bases). The CDR3 totals 15 residues. From germline, CDR1 is PRHDT and CDR2 FYEKMQ (reference sequence). Trimming cost V 0 bases and J 2 bases, with 11 bases left between them.

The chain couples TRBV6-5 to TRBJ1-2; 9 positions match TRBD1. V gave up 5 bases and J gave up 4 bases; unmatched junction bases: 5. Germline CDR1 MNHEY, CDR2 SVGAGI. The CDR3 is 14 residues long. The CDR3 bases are TGTGCCAGCAGTACGGACAGGGGCGGCTATGGCTACACCTTC. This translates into CASSTDRGGYGYTF.